This TCR beta chain appears in the sequencing data of a study of T cell repertoires in cytomegalovirus infection. The overall study: The study used recently identified HLA-C-restricted and well-studied HLA-B-restricted CMV epitopes. TCR beta signatures that were public indicated CMV infection and matching HLA type.

Overall study findings and caveats: HLA-C-restricted, CMV-specific TCR beta clonotypes were dominant ex vivo. Carriage of CMV together with the relevant HLA was identifiable through cumulative public TCR beta family frequency.

The germline V gene encodes CDR1 SNHLY and CDR2 FYNNEI. The V and J ends lost 1 base and 6 bases, in that order; junction bases with no gene match: 5. The CDR3 sequence is 14 residues long. TCRdb re-called the reads with MiXCR, one entry per CDR3 protein. The sample shows about 890,000 distinct CDR3 sequences, around 32% of them seen only once. Worth noting for this clonotype: Its matching antigen is unknown.

The receptor was derived from a human donor in good health (CMV status not recorded). Some clones in this sample may be carry-over from other donors' samples. The sample here was cultured CD8+ T cells from PBMCs, taken from culture after CMV antigen stimulation. The rearrangement joins TRBV2 to TRBJ1-1, with 7 bases lining up with TRBD1. DNA of the CDR3: TGTGCCAGCAGTGAAGGACAGGGCCTACCTGAAGCTTTCTTT. Protein product: CASSEGQGLPEAFF.